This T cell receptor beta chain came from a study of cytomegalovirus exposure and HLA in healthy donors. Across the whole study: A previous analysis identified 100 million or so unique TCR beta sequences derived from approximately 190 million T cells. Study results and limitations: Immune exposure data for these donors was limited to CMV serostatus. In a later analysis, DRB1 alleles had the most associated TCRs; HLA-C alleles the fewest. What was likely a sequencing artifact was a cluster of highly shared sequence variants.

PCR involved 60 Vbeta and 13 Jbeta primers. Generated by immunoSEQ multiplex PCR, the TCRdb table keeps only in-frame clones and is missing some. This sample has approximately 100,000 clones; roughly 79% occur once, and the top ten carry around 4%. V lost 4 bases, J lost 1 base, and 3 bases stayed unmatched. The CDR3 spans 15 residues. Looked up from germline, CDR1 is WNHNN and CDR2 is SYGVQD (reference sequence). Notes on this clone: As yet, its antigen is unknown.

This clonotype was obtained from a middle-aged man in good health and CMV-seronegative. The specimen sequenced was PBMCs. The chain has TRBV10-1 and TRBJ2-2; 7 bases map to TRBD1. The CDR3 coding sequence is TGCGCCAGCAGTGGACAGGGATGGAACACCGGGGAGCTGTTTTTT. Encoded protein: CASSGQGWNTGELFF.